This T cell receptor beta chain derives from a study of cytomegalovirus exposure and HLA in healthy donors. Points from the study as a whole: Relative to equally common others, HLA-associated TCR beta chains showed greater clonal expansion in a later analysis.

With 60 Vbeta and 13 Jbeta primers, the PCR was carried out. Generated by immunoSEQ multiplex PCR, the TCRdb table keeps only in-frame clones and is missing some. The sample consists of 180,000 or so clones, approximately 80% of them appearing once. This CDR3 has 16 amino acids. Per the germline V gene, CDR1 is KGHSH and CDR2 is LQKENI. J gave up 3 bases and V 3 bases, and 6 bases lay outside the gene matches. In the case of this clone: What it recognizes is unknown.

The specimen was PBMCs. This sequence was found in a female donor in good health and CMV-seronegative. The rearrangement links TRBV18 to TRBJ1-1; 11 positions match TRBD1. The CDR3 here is CASSPRGTGGHTEAFF. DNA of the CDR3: TGTGCCAGCTCACCGCGCGGGACAGGGGGACACACTGAAGCTTTCTTT.